The present T cell receptor (beta chain) was sequenced within a study of CD8+ T cells in alopecia areata. Across the whole study: Treated patients swallowed 5 to 10 mg of oral tofacitinib twice daily.

Sequencing relied on a cDNA template that was reverse transcribed from extracted RNA. This table comes from immunoSEQ multiplex PCR, and its TCRdb copy is limited to in-frame clones, with some not included. The profile shows 150,000 or so clones, roughly 48% of them singletons. To note about this clone: The antigen is not known.

Study-level points and caveats: Against the mouse data, patients shared TCRs less clearly, possibly for HLA reasons.

The germline V gene encodes CDR1 SGHTA and CDR2 FQGTGA. The CDR3 has 16 residues. V dropped 5 bases and J dropped 5; count of bases not matched to a gene: 8. This sequence joins TRBV7-3 and TRBJ2-1; 11 bases fit TRBD2. The sequence was collected from a human donor with alopecia areata. The specimen sequenced was CD4+ T cells sorted from blood. The CDR3 coding sequence is TGTGCCAGCAGCCCCACTAGCGGGAGTTTCGACAATGAGCAGTTCTTC. It translates to CASSPTSGSFDNEQFF.